Listed here is a single T cell receptor beta chain. These data belong to a study of blood T cell repertoires in COVID-19. The wider study: Sites across the United States, Italy and Spain contributed samples from acute and convalescent COVID-19.

The assay was immunoSEQ multiplex PCR, and TCRdb's table has in-frame clones only and misses some. Of about 180,000 clones listed, about 90% are singletons. Trimming left V 7 bases short and J 6 bases short, with 15 bases between. This CDR3 is 12 amino acids long. Germline values: CDR1 GTSNPN, CDR2 SVGIG (reference sequence). The TCR comes from a man between 65 and 79 years old with active or convalescent COVID-19. The specimen was peripheral blood. This chain connects TRBV30 to TRBJ1-2; possibly TRBD1 for D (6 bases). In DNA, the CDR3 is TGTGCCTCTCGGCGGGGGGGCGATGGCTACACCTTC. It translates to CASRRGGDGYTF.